This T cell receptor (beta chain) was sequenced in a study of cytomegalovirus exposure and HLA in healthy donors. Study-wide results and limits: There were a few CMV-associated chains whose specificity for CMV antigens was confirmed in vitro.

Data came from immunoSEQ multiplex PCR; TCRdb stores just in-frame clones and leaves some out. Among more than 140,000 clones listed, 85% to 90% were seen once. Germline V gene lookup returns CDR1 MNHNY and CDR2 SVGAGI (reference sequence). There are 11 residues in the CDR3. V was cut by 2 bases and J by 6 bases, with 3 bases left in between. Turning to this clone: Its antigen is undetermined. Other nucleotide sequences from this sample produce the same CDR3.

Sequencing used PBMCs. The source of this sequence is a woman aged 18-30 years in good health and CMV-seropositive. The chain is built from TRBV6-6 and TRBJ2-3; D gene ambiguous. The CDR3 spells CASSYRDTQYF. In DNA form, the CDR3 reads TGTGCCAGCAGTTACCGGGATACGCAGTATTTT.